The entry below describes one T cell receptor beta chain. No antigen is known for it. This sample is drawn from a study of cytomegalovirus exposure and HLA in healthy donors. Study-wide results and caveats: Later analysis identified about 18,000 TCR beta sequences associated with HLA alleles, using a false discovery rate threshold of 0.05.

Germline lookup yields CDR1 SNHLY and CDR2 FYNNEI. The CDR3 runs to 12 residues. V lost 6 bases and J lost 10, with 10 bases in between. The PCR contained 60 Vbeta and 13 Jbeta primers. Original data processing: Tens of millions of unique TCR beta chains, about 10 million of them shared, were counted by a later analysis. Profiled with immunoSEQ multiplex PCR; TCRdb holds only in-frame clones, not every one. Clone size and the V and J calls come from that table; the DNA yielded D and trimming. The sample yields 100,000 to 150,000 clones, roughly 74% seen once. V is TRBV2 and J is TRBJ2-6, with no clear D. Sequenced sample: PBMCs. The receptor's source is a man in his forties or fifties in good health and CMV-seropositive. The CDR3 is CASSPPPNVLTF. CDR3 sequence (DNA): TGTGCCAGCAGCCCCCCTCCTAACGTCCTGACTTTC.